The following is a T cell receptor beta chain sequence with its context. Participants reported their clinical history, and cohort assignment relied on those reports. The data were taken from a study of blood T cell repertoires in COVID-19. Overall study context: Samples taken during acute and convalescent COVID-19 were collected in the United States, Italy and Spain. In each case, the material was cDNA or gDNA derived from T cells, B-cell-depleted T cells, or PBMCs.

The CDR3 extends over 13 amino acids. The V end was cut by 8 bases, the J end by 1 base, with 11 bases between. Looked up from germline, CDR1 is MNHEY and CDR2 is SVGAGI. As originally analysed: Counts of nucleated cells, estimated from reference gene primer amplification, were obtained. The protocol was immunoSEQ multiplex PCR, while the TCRdb copy is restricted to in-frame clones and leaves out a portion. V, J and clone size were drawn from that table, and D and trimming were deduced from the DNA. The sample consists of roughly 250,000 clones, around 86% of them appearing once. Sequenced material: PBMCs or T cells enriched from blood (not recorded which). The clonotype originates from a woman between 40 and 55 years old with acute COVID-19. The chain recombines TRBV6-5 with TRBJ1-1; no clear D. The CDR3 loop reads CASPRAGNTEAFF. DNA for the CDR3: TGTGCCAGCCCGAGGGCAGGGAACACTGAAGCTTTCTTT.